This TCR beta chain came from a study of chemoradiotherapy in HPV16-positive cancers. Findings and limits, study-wide: The functional HPV-specific definition rests on just two HPV16-positive patients. Non-HPV-specific T cells did not expand in tumors during treatment, whereas candidate HPV-specific clones and E7-related motifs did.

This CDR3 is 18 amino acids long. From germline, CDR1 is LGHNA and CDR2 YSLEER. J was trimmed by 4 bases and V by 0 bases; bases with no gene match: 7. On this clone: What it binds is not known.

Over chemoradiotherapy, repertoires were sampled more than once. Data came from immunoSEQ multiplex PCR; TCRdb stores just in-frame clones and leaves some out. The repertoire has about 35,000 clones, around 83% of them found once; the top ten carry 2.1%. V gene TRBV4-3 combines with J gene TRBJ2-3, with 13 positions matching TRBD2. The receptor comes from a human donor with HPV-associated anogenital cancer. The sequenced sample was blood, obtained from a patient who underwent chemoradiotherapy. The DNA of the CDR3 is TGCGCCAGCAGCCAAGAGTGGGGGACTAGCGGGGCCCCAGATACGCAGTATTTT. This codes for CASSQEWGTSGAPDTQYF.